This TCR beta chain is drawn from a study of early T cells in non-severe SARS-CoV-2 infection. Study as a whole: RNA in bulk from unsorted whole blood was sequenced, and chains were unpaired.

The library protocol tagged individual cDNA molecules with unique molecular identifiers. TCRdb redid the calling of the 5' RACE reads with MiXCR, one entry per CDR3 protein. The sample carries tens of thousands of distinct CDR3 sequences, 9% to 15% recorded once. This CDR3 region has 15 residues. V shed 3 bases and J 8 bases; nucleotides not matched to a gene: 4. Germline V CDR1 and CDR2: SGHKS, YYEKEE (reference sequence). At least ten counts were recorded for this clonotype. Its antigen is unknown. The study's findings and limits: Matching with VDJdb favored anti-spike CD8 responses (missing private and CD4 specificities).

The chain combines TRBV5-5 with TRBJ1-6; 11 bases fit TRBD1. The receptor's source is an adult who was a healthcare worker with PCR-confirmed SARS-CoV-2 infection or an uninfected control (not recorded which). Sequencing was done on a sample of whole blood. CDR3 sequence reads: CASSSGTGGDSPLHF. The CDR3, as DNA: TGTGCCAGCAGCTCCGGGACAGGGGGAGATTCACCCCTCCACTTT.